This passage covers 26 T cell receptor beta chains from one sample sequenced in a study of T-cell memory formation after mild COVID-19. TCRdb recomputed calls from the 5' RACE reads with MiXCR, one row per CDR3 protein. This table has some 200,000 distinct CDR3 sequences, about 21% appearing once. The material sequenced was PBMCs or a T cell subset sorted from them (not recorded which). The receptors come from an adult woman who had mild COVID-19 (a few samples of this study predate the infection). Cell type and time point are not known.

This clonotype turned up a few times. The rearrangement joins TRBV7-9 to TRBJ2-3, with D possibly TRBD1 on 6 matching bases. The CDR3 has 16 amino acids. The germline CDR1 and CDR2 sequences are SEHNR and FQNEAQ (reference sequence). Trimming left V 5 bases short and J 2 bases short, with 17 bases between. CDR3 nucleotides: TGTGCCAGCAGCCCGCGGGCAGGGGAAACCACAGATACGCAGTATTTT. This translates into CASSPRAGETTDTQYF.

The rearrangement joins TRBV9 to TRBJ1-3; no reliable D call. The ends were cut back, 0 bases at V and 6 bases at J, with 13 bases in the middle. Germline CDR1 is SGDLS and CDR2 is YYNGEE. CDR3 size: 15 residues. For the CDR3, the DNA is TGTGCCAGCAGCGTAGAGGTCACCCCGGTAAACACCATATATTTT. This translates into CASSVEVTPVNTIYF.

The chain is built from TRBV5-8 and TRBJ2-7; TRBD2 agrees at 9 bases. Germline V gene sequence: CDR1 SGHTS, CDR2 YDEGEE. CDR3 length equals 16 residues. After removal of 0 bases from V and 4 bases from J, the junction contained 8 bases not matched to a gene. The DNA of the CDR3 is TGTGCCAGCAGCTTGGGGCGGGCTAGCGGGGTTTACGAGCAGTACTTC. This gives the protein CASSLGRASGVYEQYF.

This clonotype has a handful of counts. The chain links TRBV15 to TRBJ2-7; no clear D gene. Deletions cut 5 bases from V and 6 bases from J, with 20 bases between. The CDR3 is 15 residues long. Germline CDR1 LNHNV, CDR2 YYDKDF (reference sequence). The CDR3 nucleotides read TGTGCCACCAGCTTCTATCCAGGAGTCGTAGGCGAGCAGTACTTC. It translates to CATSFYPGVVGEQYF.

This clonotype came up many times. This chain joins TRBV7-6 and TRBJ1-1, with TRBD1 as a possible D gene (5 bases). V lost 1 base to trimming and J lost 11 bases, with 17 bases between them. This CDR3 is built from 14 residues. Germline CDR1 and CDR2: SGHVS and FNYEAQ. CDR3 loop: CASSLGGWGREAFF. The CDR3 DNA sequence: TGTGCCAGCAGCTTAGGAGGTTGGGGGAGAGAGGCTTTCTTT.

This clonotype has only a few counts. This chain links TRBV29-1 with TRBJ2-4, with D possibly matching TRBD2 (6 bases). Germline loops: CDR1 SQVTM, CDR2 ANQGSEA. This CDR3 contains 15 residues. The V and J ends lost 4 bases and 0 bases respectively, with 13 bases between them. The CDR3 here is CSVVGGTIAKNIQYF. As DNA, the CDR3 is TGCAGCGTTGTTGGCGGGACCATAGCCAAAAACATTCAGTACTTC. The whole variable domain, remainder taken from reference TRBV29-1 and TRBJ2-4, is SAVISQKPSRDICQRGTSLTIQCQVDSQVTMMFWYRQQPGQSLTLIATANQGSEATYESGFVIDKFPISRPNLTFSTLTVSNMSPEDSSIYLCSVVGGTIAKNIQYFGAGTRLSVL.

This chain links TRBV20-1 with TRBJ2-7, with 15 bases that match TRBD2. Germline V gene sequence: CDR1 DFQATT, CDR2 SNEGSKA (reference sequence). The CDR3 is made up of 14 amino acids. With V trimmed by 6 bases and J by 4 bases, 4 bases remained unmatched. Here the CDR3 reads CSATGTSGGYEQYF. The CDR3 DNA is TGCAGTGCAACCGGGACTAGCGGGGGGTACGAGCAGTACTTC.

This rearrangement joins TRBV4-1 to TRBJ2-3; D is perhaps TRBD1 (5 bases). The CDR3 is 16 residues long. The V and J ends lost 3 bases and 0 bases respectively, with 13 bases between them. Germline-derived CDR1 and CDR2 are MGHRA and YSYEKL. In DNA, the CDR3 is TGCGCCAGCAGCCATTGGGGCACAGCTAGCACAGATACGCAGTATTTT. Its protein product is CASSHWGTASTDTQYF.

The chain links TRBV7-8 to TRBJ2-3, with TRBD2 identical over 7 bases. With V trimmed by 6 bases and J by 4 bases, 13 bases remained unmatched. Germline V gene data show CDR1 as SGHVS and CDR2 as FQNEAQ. The CDR3 spans 16 residues. CDR3 residues: CASSPMLADGADTQYF. The CDR3 DNA is TGTGCCAGCAGTCCAATGCTAGCGGACGGGGCAGATACGCAGTATTTT.

V and J are TRBV6-9 and TRBJ2-2; D possibly matches TRBD1 or TRBD2 (5 bases each). This CDR3 contains 15 residues. V lost 1 base and J lost 2, with 8 bases in between. Germline V lookup: CDR1 MNHGY, CDR2 SVAAGI. CDR3 sequence: CASSYFGANTGELFF. The DNA of the CDR3 is TGTGCCAGCAGTTATTTCGGGGCCAACACCGGGGAGCTGTTTTTT.

This clonotype was detected once. The gene calls are TRBV3-1 and TRBJ1-1, with TRBD1 matching over 8 bases. V lost 0 bases and J lost 5; bases outside the gene matches: 8. Looked up from germline, CDR1 is LGHDT and CDR2 is YNNKEL (reference sequence). This CDR3 spans 16 amino acids. CDR3 loop: CASSQDKTDRGTEAFF. For the CDR3, the DNA is TGTGCCAGCAGCCAAGATAAAACAGACAGGGGTACTGAAGCTTTCTTT.

The chain combines TRBV5-4 with TRBJ2-6; D is perhaps TRBD1 (5 bases). V was pared by 5 bases and J by 0 bases, with 9 bases between. CDR1 is SGHNT and CDR2 is YYREEE in the germline V gene (reference sequence). The CDR3 has 15 amino acids. The CDR3 DNA is TGTGCCAGCAGAACCGACAGCTCTGGGGCCAACGTCCTGACTTTC. Translated: CASRTDSSGANVLTF.

Concerning this clonotype itself: At one boundary the junction diverges from the germline segment, which might be a read error. The rearrangement links TRBV13 to TRBJ2-3, with D perhaps TRBD2 (7 bases). The CDR3 consists of 17 residues. In germline, CDR1 is PRHDT, CDR2 FYEKMQ (reference sequence). CDR3 sequence (DNA): TGTGCCATCAGCCAGGGGAGGGAGAGTATGTGGACAGATACGCAGTATTTT. Residues: CAISQGRESMWTDTQYF. Drawing the rest from reference TRBV13 and TRBJ2-3, the complete variable domain is AAGVIQSPRHLIKEKRETATLKCYPIPRHDTVYWYQQGPGQDPQFLISFYEKMQSDKGSIPDRFSAQQFSDYHSELNMSSLELGDSALYFCAISQGRESMWTDTQYFGPGTRLTVL.

The J gene is TRBJ2-5, the V gene TRBV25-1; TRBD2 aligns across 7 bases. Trimming took 5 bases from V and 1 from J; bases not matched to a gene: 10. Germline V lookup: CDR1 MGHDK, CDR2 SYGVNS. This CDR3 comprises 16 residues. The CDR3 DNA reads as TGTGCCAGCAGTCCTGGGGGGGAAAGAGCCCAAGAGACCCAGTACTTC. Protein: CASSPGGERAQETQYF.

V usage is TRBV4-1 and J usage is TRBJ1-1; 11 nucleotides line up with TRBD1. V lost 3 bases, J lost 4 bases, and 1 base stayed unmatched. The V gene's germline CDR1 is MGHRA and CDR2 YSYEKL. The CDR3 is 14 residues long. CDR3 loop: CASSHGTGGTEAFF. The DNA for the CDR3 is TGCGCCAGCAGCCACGGGACAGGGGGCACTGAAGCTTTCTTT.

The J gene is TRBJ2-6, the V gene TRBV24-1; the D gene is possibly TRBD1 (5 bases). CDR1 is KGHDR, CDR2 SFDVKD, per germline. V lost 4 bases and J lost 0, with 18 bases in between. The CDR3 loop spans 19 amino acids. In nucleotides, the CDR3 is TGTGCCACCAGTGAGAATCCTGGACACGCCGACTCTGGGGCCAACGTCCTGACTTTC. It is translated as CATSENPGHADSGANVLTF.

This rearrangement joins TRBV3-1 to TRBJ2-1; 8 bases are a match to TRBD2. CDR1 is LGHDT and CDR2 is YNNKEL in the germline V gene (reference sequence). This CDR3 has 15 amino acids. Losses at the gene ends were 4 bases for V and 10 bases for J; bases not matched to a gene: 12. CDR3 coding DNA: TGTGCCAGCAGCCGGCATGACGGGAGGGCGGGGGAGCAGTTCTTC. This codes for CASSRHDGRAGEQFF.

The rearrangement links TRBV20-1 to TRBJ2-7; tentative D call: TRBD1 (5 bases). V lost 8 bases and J 3 bases, leaving 14 bases between the germline ends. This CDR3 region has 12 residues. Germline V gene data show CDR1 as DFQATT and CDR2 as SNEGSKA (reference sequence). CDR3 nucleotides: TGCAGTTCCCTCGCCGACAGCTACGAGCAGTACTTC. This sequence encodes CSSLADSYEQYF.

This clonotype has a count of ten or more. This chain joins TRBV24-1 and TRBJ2-2, with D possibly being TRBD1 or TRBD2 (6 bases each). This CDR3 region has 16 residues. V was shortened by 9 bases and J by 5 bases, with 21 bases between the two germline ends. CDR1 and CDR2 (germline): KGHDR, SFDVKD. The CDR3 here is CATEGGTTRSTGELFF. Written as DNA, the CDR3 is TGTGCCACCGAGGGGGGAACAACTCGTAGTACCGGGGAGCTGTTTTTT.

The chain uses TRBV6-5 and TRBJ1-1; D possibly corresponds to TRBD1 (5 bases). The V gene's germline CDR1 is MNHEY and CDR2 SVGAGI. The V end was cut by 4 bases, the J end by 5 bases, with 14 bases between. CDR3 length equals 14 residues. Here the CDR3 DNA reads TGTGCCAGCAGTTTTAGGGGTAGTTTTACTGAAGCTTTCTTT. Encoded protein: CASSFRGSFTEAFF.

This clonotype has at least ten counts. The CDR3 DNA reads as TGTGCCACCAGTGATTCAGGACAGGGCACAGATACGCAGTATTTT. Protein product: CATSDSGQGTDTQYF. V usage is TRBV24-1 and J usage is TRBJ2-3; 7 nucleotides agree with TRBD1. The CDR3 spans 15 residues. The J segment lost 1 base and the V segment lost 2 bases, leaving 2 bases of the junction unmatched. Germline CDR1 and CDR2: KGHDR and SFDVKD.

V and J are TRBV27 and TRBJ1-1, with 10 bases that match TRBD1. Germline values: CDR1 MNHEY, CDR2 SMNVEV (reference sequence). The CDR3 contains 15 residues. Germline trimming cut 2 bases from V and 5 bases from J; bases unmatched to any gene: 5. CDR3 loop: CASSLPDRGVTEAFF. The DNA of the CDR3 is TGTGCCAGCAGTTTACCGGACAGGGGGGTGACTGAAGCTTTCTTT.

This chain joins TRBV12-3 or TRBV12-4 and TRBJ2-1; possible D gene TRBD2, 5 bases. Trimming stripped 7 bases from V and 9 bases from J, with 13 bases between. The CDR3 covers 12 residues. DNA for the CDR3: TGTGCCAGCACCACGGGAAACGGTGAGCAGTTCTTC. Residues: CASTTGNGEQFF.

The chain has TRBV6-5 and TRBJ2-1; D is ambiguous. The CDR3 spans 12 residues. Trimming removed 6 bases from V and 10 bases from J, with 13 bases in between. CDR1 is MNHEY, CDR2 SVGAGI, per germline. The CDR3 sequence: CASSRDRIEQFF. CDR3 DNA sequence: TGTGCCAGCAGCCGCGACCGGATAGAGCAGTTCTTC.

This clonotype was seen more than once but under ten times. This CDR3 is CASSLASVNYGYTF. CDR3 nucleotide sequence: TGTGCCAGCAGCTTAGCTTCAGTGAACTATGGCTACACCTTC. This sequence joins TRBV7-9 and TRBJ1-2; the D is unclear. Looked up from germline, CDR1 is SEHNR and CDR2 is FQNEAQ (reference sequence). The CDR3 is 14 amino acids. Deletions cut 0 bases from V and 2 bases from J, with 7 bases between.

This clonotype was seen many times. The chain carries TRBV6-6 and TRBJ2-1; 7 bases match TRBD2. J was trimmed by 2 bases and V by 8 bases; bases with no gene match: 9. The CDR3 totals 15 residues. In germline, CDR1 is MNHNY, CDR2 SVGAGI (reference sequence). The CDR3, as DNA: TGTGCCAGCGGATTGGCGGGAGAGACCTACAATGAGCAGTTCTTC. Amino acid sequence: CASGLAGETYNEQFF.